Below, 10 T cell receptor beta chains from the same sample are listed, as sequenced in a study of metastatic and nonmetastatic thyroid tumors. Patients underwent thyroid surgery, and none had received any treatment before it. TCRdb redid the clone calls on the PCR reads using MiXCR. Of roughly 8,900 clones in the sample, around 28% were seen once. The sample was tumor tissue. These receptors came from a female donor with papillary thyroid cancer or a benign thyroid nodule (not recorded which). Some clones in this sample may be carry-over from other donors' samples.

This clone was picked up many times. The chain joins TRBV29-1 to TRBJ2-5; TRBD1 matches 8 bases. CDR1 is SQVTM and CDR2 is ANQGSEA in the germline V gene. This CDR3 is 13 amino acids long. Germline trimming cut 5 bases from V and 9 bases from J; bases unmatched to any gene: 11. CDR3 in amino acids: CSVSQDRAGAQYF. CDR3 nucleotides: TGCAGCGTTTCCCAGGACAGGGCAGGGGCCCAGTACTTC.

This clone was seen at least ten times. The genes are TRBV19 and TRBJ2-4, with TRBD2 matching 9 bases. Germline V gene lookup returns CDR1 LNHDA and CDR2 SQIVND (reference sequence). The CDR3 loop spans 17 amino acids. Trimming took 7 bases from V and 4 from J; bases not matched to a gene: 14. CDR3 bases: TGTGCCAGTACAGGGGCAGGAGTAGCGGGAGAGAAAAACATTCAGTACTTC. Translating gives CASTGAGVAGEKNIQYF.

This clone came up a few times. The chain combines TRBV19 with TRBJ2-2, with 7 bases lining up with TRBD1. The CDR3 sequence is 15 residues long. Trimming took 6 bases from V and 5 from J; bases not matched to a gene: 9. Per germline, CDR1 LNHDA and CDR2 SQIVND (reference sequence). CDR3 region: CASRPGTGETGELFF. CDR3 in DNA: TGTGCCAGTAGACCCGGAACAGGGGAGACCGGGGAGCTGTTTTTT.

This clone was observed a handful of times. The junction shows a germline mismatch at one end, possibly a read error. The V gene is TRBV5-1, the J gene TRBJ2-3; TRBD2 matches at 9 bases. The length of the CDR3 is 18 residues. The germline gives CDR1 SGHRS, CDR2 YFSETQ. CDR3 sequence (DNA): TGCTCCAGCAGCCTAAGGGAACCAGGACTAGCGAGCACAGATACGCAGTATTTT. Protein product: CSSSLREPGLASTDTQYF.

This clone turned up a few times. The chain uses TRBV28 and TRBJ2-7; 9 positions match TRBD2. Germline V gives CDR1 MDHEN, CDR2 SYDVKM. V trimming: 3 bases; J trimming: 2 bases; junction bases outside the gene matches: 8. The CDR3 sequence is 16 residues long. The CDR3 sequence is CASSFGISGSPYEQYF. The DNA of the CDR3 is TGTGCCAGCAGTTTTGGAATTAGCGGGAGCCCCTACGAGCAGTACTTC. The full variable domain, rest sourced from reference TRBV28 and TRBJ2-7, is DVKVTQSSRYLVKRTGEKVFLECVQDMDHENMFWYRQDPGLGLRLIYFSYDVKMKEKGDIPEGYSVSREKKERFSLILESASTNQTSMYLCASSFGISGSPYEQYFGPGTRLTVT.

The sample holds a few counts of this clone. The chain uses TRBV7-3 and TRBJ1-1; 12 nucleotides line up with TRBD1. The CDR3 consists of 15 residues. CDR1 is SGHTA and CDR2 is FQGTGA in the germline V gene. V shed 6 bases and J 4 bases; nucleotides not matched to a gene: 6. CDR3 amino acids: CASSAGQGAFTEAFF. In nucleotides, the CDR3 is TGTGCCAGCAGTGCGGGACAGGGGGCCTTCACTGAAGCTTTCTTT.

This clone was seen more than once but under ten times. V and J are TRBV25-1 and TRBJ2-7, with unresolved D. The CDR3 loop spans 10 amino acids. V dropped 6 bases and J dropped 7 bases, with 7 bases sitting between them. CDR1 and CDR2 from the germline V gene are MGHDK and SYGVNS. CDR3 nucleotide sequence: TGTGCCAGCAGAACCTTGGAGCAGTACTTC. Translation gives CASRTLEQYF.

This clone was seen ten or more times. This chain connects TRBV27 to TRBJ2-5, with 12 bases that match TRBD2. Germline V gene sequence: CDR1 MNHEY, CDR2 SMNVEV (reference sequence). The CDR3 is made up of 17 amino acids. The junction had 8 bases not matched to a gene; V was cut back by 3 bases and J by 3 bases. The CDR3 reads CASSFPTSGGREETQYF. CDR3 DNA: TGTGCCAGCAGTTTCCCGACTAGCGGGGGAAGGGAAGAGACCCAGTACTTC.

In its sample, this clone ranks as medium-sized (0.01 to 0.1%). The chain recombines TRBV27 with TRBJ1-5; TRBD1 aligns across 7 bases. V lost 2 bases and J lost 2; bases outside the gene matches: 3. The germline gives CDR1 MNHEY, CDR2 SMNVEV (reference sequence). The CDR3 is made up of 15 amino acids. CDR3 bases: TGTGCCAGCAGTTTAAACAGGGGTCGCAATCAGCCCCAGCATTTT. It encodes CASSLNRGRNQPQHF.

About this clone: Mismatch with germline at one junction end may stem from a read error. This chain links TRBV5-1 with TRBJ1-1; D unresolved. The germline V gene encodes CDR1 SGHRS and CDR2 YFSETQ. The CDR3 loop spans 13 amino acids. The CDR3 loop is CASILTVVTEAFF. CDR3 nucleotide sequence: TGCGCCAGCATCTTGACGGTGGTCACTGAAGCTTTCTTT.